These 20 T cell receptor beta chains share one sample of origin, sequenced in a study of cytomegalovirus exposure and HLA in healthy donors. Primers included in the PCR were 60 Vbeta and 13 Jbeta primers. TCRdb keeps only in-frame clones here, not all; method: immunoSEQ multiplex PCR. The sample lists roughly 190,000 clones, about four fifths occurring once. The sequenced sample consisted of PBMCs. The receptors were gathered from a woman aged 25-40 years in good health and CMV-seropositive.

This chain uses TRBV28 with TRBJ1-1, with a weak D call TRBD1 (5 bases). The V end was cut by 2 bases, the J end by 0 bases, with 10 bases between. This CDR3 is 15 amino acids long. Looked up from germline, CDR1 is MDHEN and CDR2 is SYDVKM. The CDR3 DNA reads TGTGCCAGCAGTTTACAGGGAAGGGTGAACACTGAAGCTTTCTTT. Its protein product is CASSLQGRVNTEAFF. Looking up the rest from reference TRBV28 and TRBJ1-1 gives the full variable domain: DVKVTQSSRYLVKRTGEKVFLECVQDMDHENMFWYRQDPGLGLRLIYFSYDVKMKEKGDIPEGYSVSREKKERFSLILESASTNQTSMYLCASSLQGRVNTEAFFGQGTRLTVV.

In its sample, this clone was seen a few times. The CDR3 here is CSVIRGRIRPPQHF. For the CDR3, the DNA is TGCAGCGTTATTCGGGGTCGGATCCGTCCGCCCCAGCATTTT. This sequence joins TRBV29-1 and TRBJ1-5, with D unresolved. The germline V gene encodes CDR1 SQVTM and CDR2 ANQGSEA. This CDR3 has 14 residues. Trimming pared 5 bases from V and 9 bases from J, leaving 20 bases between. Drawing the rest from reference TRBV29-1 and TRBJ1-5, the complete variable domain is SAVISQKPSRDICQRGTSLTIQCQVDSQVTMMFWYRQQPGQSLTLIATANQGSEATYESGFVIDKFPISRPNLTFSTLTVSNMSPEDSSIYLCSVIRGRIRPPQHFGDGTRLSIL.

With regard to this clone: A read error may account for a junction end that differs from germline. The chain has TRBV5-1 and TRBJ1-1; 8 bases fit TRBD1. The length of the CDR3 is 14 residues. Germline-derived CDR1 and CDR2 are SGHRS and YFSETQ. The CDR3, as DNA: TGCGCCAGCAGCTTGGCCGGGACAGGATATGAAGTTTTCTTT. Protein: CASSLAGTGYEVFF. The whole variable domain, filled in from reference TRBV5-1 and TRBJ1-1, reads KAGVTQTPRYLIKTRGQQVTLSCSPISGHRSVSWYQQTPGQGLQFLFEYFSETQRNKGNFPGRFSGRQFSNSRSEMNVSTLELGDSALYLCASSLAGTGYEVFFGQGTRLTVV.

The chain employs TRBV19 and TRBJ2-5; 8 nucleotides match TRBD2. The V and J ends lost 4 bases and 9 bases, in that order; junction bases with no gene match: 13. This CDR3 contains 15 residues. The germline CDR1 and CDR2 sequences are LNHDA and SQIVND (reference sequence). In DNA, the CDR3 is TGTGCCAGTAGTAGACAACCACTAGCGGTCGCGGCCCAGTACTTC. This encodes CASSRQPLAVAAQYF.

The chain has TRBV19 and TRBJ2-7; 14 bases agree with TRBD2. The CDR3 extends over 16 amino acids. Germline CDR1 is LNHDA and CDR2 is SQIVND (reference sequence). The ends lost 5 bases at V and 6 bases at J; junction bases unmatched: 9. CDR3 nucleotides: TGTGCCAGTAGTTTCGGCGTAGGACTAGCGGGAGGCGAGCAGTACTTC. This gives the protein CASSFGVGLAGGEQYF.

The CDR3: CASSSARGTTEAFF. CDR3 bases: TGTGCCAGCAGCTCCGCTAGGGGCACCACTGAAGCTTTCTTT. The chain has TRBV6-5 and TRBJ1-1; the D gene is possibly TRBD1 (5 bases). CDR1 and CDR2 from the germline V gene are MNHEY and SVGAGI. CDR3 length: 14 amino acids. V was clipped by 6 bases and J by 4 bases, with 15 bases between them.

The V gene is TRBV7-3, the J gene TRBJ2-7; maybe TRBD2 (5 bases). Trimming removed 5 bases from V and 2 bases from J, with 10 bases in between. Germline V gives CDR1 SGHTA, CDR2 FQGTGA. The length of the CDR3 is 13 residues. CDR3 sequence reads: CASSPTGAYEQYF. CDR3 in DNA: TGTGCCAGCAGCCCCACCGGGGCCTACGAGCAGTACTTC. The full variable domain, with the rest looked up from reference TRBV7-3 and TRBJ2-7, is GAGVSQTPSNKVTEKGKYVELRCDPISGHTALYWYRQSLGQGPEFLIYFQGTGAADDSGLPNDRFFAVRPEGSVSTLKIQRTERGDSAVYLCASSPTGAYEQYFGPGTRLTVT.

Of note for this clone: The sample carries other DNA sequences with the same CDR3. The chain links TRBV6-5 to TRBJ2-7, with TRBD1 matching 9 bases. This CDR3 contains 12 residues. Germline loops: CDR1 MNHEY, CDR2 SVGAGI. Trimming removed 8 bases from V and 2 bases from J; junction bases left unmatched: 1. The CDR3 spells CASRDRAYEQYF. In DNA form, the CDR3 reads TGTGCCAGCCGGGACAGGGCCTACGAGCAGTACTTC.

This clone appeared a single time. The gene calls are TRBV9 and TRBJ1-6, with D possibly TRBD1 on 5 matching bases. The CDR3 loop spans 17 amino acids. V shed 2 bases and J shed 0 bases, with 12 bases lying between them. CDR1 and CDR2 from the germline V gene are SGDLS and YYNGEE. The CDR3 loop reads CASSVRAESSYNSPLHF. DNA for the CDR3: TGTGCCAGCAGCGTCAGGGCAGAGAGCTCCTATAATTCACCCCTCCACTTT.

Here the CDR3 reads CSGQFSGNTIYF. The CDR3 nucleotides are TGCAGCGGACAGTTCTCTGGAAACACCATATATTTT. This chain uses TRBV29-1 with TRBJ1-3; D possibly corresponds to TRBD1 (5 bases). Looked up from germline, CDR1 is SQVTM and CDR2 is ANQGSEA. The CDR3 runs 12 residues. V gave up 7 bases and J gave up 0 bases, with 7 bases separating them.

V gene TRBV4-1 combines with J gene TRBJ1-1; no reliable D call. V was shortened by 5 bases and J by 1 base, with 17 bases between the two germline ends. CDR1 MGHRA and CDR2 YSYEKL come from the germline V gene. This CDR3 contains 16 residues. This chain's CDR3 is CASSYGVIPSNTEAFF. CDR3 in DNA: TGCGCCAGCAGCTACGGGGTGATCCCGTCGAACACTGAAGCTTTCTTT.

This rearrangement joins TRBV25-1 to TRBJ2-7; 7 positions agree with TRBD1. The CDR3 contains 13 residues. Germline assignment: CDR1 MGHDK and CDR2 SYGVNS. V trimming: 6 bases; J trimming: 4 bases; junction bases outside the gene matches: 6. The CDR3 nucleotides are TGTGCCAGCAGACCCCAGGGGGTTTACGAGCAGTACTTC. It encodes CASRPQGVYEQYF.

This clone came up a few times. The chain recombines TRBV5-6 with TRBJ1-2; D not resolved. The germline V and J ends were trimmed by 9 bases and 4 bases, with 13 bases remaining between them. This CDR3 spans 12 amino acids. Germline V CDR1 and CDR2: SGHDT, YYEEEE. CDR3 region: CATRGLGYGYTF. DNA of the CDR3: TGTGCCACCCGAGGATTGGGCTATGGCTACACCTTC.

CDR3 region: CASSLAGSNQPQHF. The CDR3 DNA follows: TGTGCCAGCAGTTTGGCGGGTAGCAATCAGCCCCAGCATTTT. V usage is TRBV7-9 and J usage is TRBJ1-5; no clear D gene. CDR3 length: 14 residues. The V gene lost 6 bases and the J gene lost 0 bases, with 9 bases spanning the gap. The germline CDR1 and CDR2 sequences are SEHNR and FQNEAQ (reference sequence).

This clone was seen only a few times. The chain uses TRBV2 and TRBJ1-2, with 8 bases aligning to TRBD1. Germline V gene sequence: CDR1 SNHLY, CDR2 FYNNEI. This CDR3 spans 14 amino acids. J was trimmed by 8 bases and V by 8 bases; bases with no gene match: 13. The DNA for the CDR3 is TGTGCCAGCCGTGGCAGGGGGCAAGACTTCGGCTACACCTTC. Residues: CASRGRGQDFGYTF.

J is TRBJ1-3 and V is TRBV15, with a tentative D call TRBD1 (5 bases). From germline, CDR1 is LNHNV and CDR2 YYDKDF (reference sequence). V was pared by 3 bases and J by 7 bases, with 19 bases between. This CDR3 has 16 residues. Here the CDR3 reads CATSSTLGGTWNTIYF. The DNA of the CDR3 is TGTGCCACCAGCAGTACGCTGGGGGGGACGTGGAACACCATATATTTT.

The chain links TRBV10-1 to TRBJ1-2; weak D call: TRBD1 (5 bases). The V end lost 4 bases, the J end lost 4 bases, and 22 bases lay between the germline ends. The CDR3 runs to 17 residues. The germline CDR1 and CDR2 sequences are WNHNN and SYGVQD (reference sequence). In nucleotides, the CDR3 is TGCGCCAGCAGTGGATCGACATTCCACCCGGGGGTCTATGGCTACACCTTC. It encodes CASSGSTFHPGVYGYTF.

The chain combines TRBV5-1 with TRBJ2-7; 7 bases fit TRBD1. V lost 4 bases and J lost 1; bases outside the gene matches: 5. Looked up from germline, CDR1 is SGHRS and CDR2 is YFSETQ. The CDR3 spans 14 residues. The chain's CDR3 is CASSGTVLSYEQYF. Written as DNA, the CDR3 is TGCGCCAGCAGCGGGACAGTTCTTTCCTACGAGCAGTACTTC.

CDR3 bases: TGTGCCAGCAGCTCGTTCGGACAGGGGCAAGAGACCCAGTACTTC. As protein: CASSSFGQGQETQYF. This chain links TRBV5-6 with TRBJ2-5; TRBD1 matches 9 bases. Trimming at V came to 3 bases and at J to 2 bases, leaving 5 bases not matched to a gene. The CDR3 loop spans 15 amino acids. Germline lookup yields CDR1 SGHDT and CDR2 YYEEEE. The variable domain in full, completed from reference TRBV5-6 and TRBJ2-5, reads DAGVTQSPTHLIKTRGQQVTLRCSPKSGHDTVSWYQQALGQGPQFIFQYYEEEERQRGNFPDRFSGHQFPNYSSELNVNALLLGDSALYLCASSSFGQGQETQYFGPGTRLLVL.

The genes are TRBV21-1 and TRBJ1-6; the table's D gene call, TRBD1, was not cross checked with the DNA. TRBV21-1 counts as a pseudogene. The CDR3 contains 12 residues. CDR3 nucleotides: TGTGCCAGCAGCAAAGTCAGTTCACCCCTCCACTTT. It is translated as CASSKVSSPLHF.